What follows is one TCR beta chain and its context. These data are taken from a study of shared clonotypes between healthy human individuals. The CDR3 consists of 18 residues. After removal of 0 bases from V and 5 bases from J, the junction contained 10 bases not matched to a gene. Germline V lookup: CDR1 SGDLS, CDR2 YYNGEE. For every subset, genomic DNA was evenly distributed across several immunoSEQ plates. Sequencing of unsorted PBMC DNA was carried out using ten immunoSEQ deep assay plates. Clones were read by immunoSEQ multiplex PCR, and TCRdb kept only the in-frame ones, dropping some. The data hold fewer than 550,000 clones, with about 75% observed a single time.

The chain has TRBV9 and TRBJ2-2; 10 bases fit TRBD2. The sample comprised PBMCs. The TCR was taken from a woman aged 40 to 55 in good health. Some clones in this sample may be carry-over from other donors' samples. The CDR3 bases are TGTGCCAGCAGCGTAGTGTCTAGCGGGAGTGTAAGAACCGGGGAGCTGTTTTTT. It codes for CASSVVSSGSVRTGELFF.